The source of this TCR beta chain is a study of blood T cell repertoires in COVID-19 (dated by TCRdb to 2018 to 2021). For the wider study: Samples covering the acute and convalescent phases of COVID-19 were provided by collaborators in the United States, Italy and Spain. The material from the prospective study consisted of cDNA or gDNA derived from T cells, B-cell-depleted T cells, or PBMCs. The dataset comprised deeply sampled blood TCRbeta repertoires from subjects exposed to, actively infected with, or recovered from COVID-19. The repertoires were released in a freely available public database intended as a resource for research on the immune response to SARS-CoV-2. Samples were obtained from the ongoing ImmuneRACE study (first 160 participants) and from 1,254 subjects provided by 6 global collaborators. A de-identified subject ID, COVID-19 status, age in years and sex were almost always included in the sample metadata. HLA class I and class II types, where available, came from metadata supplied by the sample provider rather than from assay-based typing. The paper's findings and limits, for the study overall: Clinical and demographic metadata were provided uncurated, with the amount varying by source and participant.

In the prospective study, participants were about 18 to 90 years old, resided in under 30 geographic areas of the United States, and were enrolled through a virtual design. To assign participants to cohorts, the prospective study relied on clinical history that participants themselves reported in a screening survey and a study questionnaire. For ImmuneRACE Cohort 3, a participant was defined as recovered based on two consecutive negative NP/OP PCR tests, clearance by a healthcare professional, or resolution of symptoms. Each participant in the prospective study had whole blood, serum and a nasopharyngeal or oropharyngeal swab collected by mobile phlebotomists. Over a roughly 2-month period, participants in the prospective study had the option of providing additional blood draws and questionnaires. Prospective study blood samples were shipped either frozen or at room temperature before DNA extraction.

The immunoSEQ Assay, a bias-controlled multiplex PCR, was used to amplify TCRbeta CDR3 regions from genomic DNA. The paper's data handling went like this. Within the assay, amplification of reference gene primers was used to estimate how many nucleated cells each sample contained. To quantify the absolute abundance of each unique TCRbeta CDR3 rearrangement, sequence reads were collapsed and filtered. Productive Simpson clonality was computed per sample as the square root of Simpson's diversity index over productive rearrangements. Imported from immuneACCESS, the table was reduced by TCRdb to in-frame sequences with V and J called. These copies leave out some clones; in studies compared against another copy, an unresolved V gene accounts for under half, and the cause of the remainder is not known. Clonal size and the V and J genes are those of that table, whereas D and trimming came from the DNA. For this sample the table gives about half a million clones, of which 75% to 90% were detected only once. The ten top clones hold 6.5% to 8.5% of the sample.

Based on the germline V gene, the CDR1 and CDR2 sequences are WSHSY and SAAADI. The CDR3 runs 12 amino acids, cysteine and phenylalanine included. Of the read, only the CDR3 DNA is kept; its 36 bases are in frame from base 1. V drops 6 bases and J drops 6 bases, leaving 12 bases in between. In the case of this clone: It lacks a known antigen. Base qualities are not provided; no much larger clone lies one nucleotide away.

The rearrangement joined TRBV10-2 to TRBJ2-7, with the D gene uncertain. The sequence derives from a woman aged 60 to 75 who had recovered from COVID-19. The sequenced material came from PBMCs or T cells enriched from blood (not recorded which). The nucleotide sequence is TGCGCCAGCAGCGAAAATTATAGCGAGCAGTACTTC. It is translated as CASSENYSEQYF.